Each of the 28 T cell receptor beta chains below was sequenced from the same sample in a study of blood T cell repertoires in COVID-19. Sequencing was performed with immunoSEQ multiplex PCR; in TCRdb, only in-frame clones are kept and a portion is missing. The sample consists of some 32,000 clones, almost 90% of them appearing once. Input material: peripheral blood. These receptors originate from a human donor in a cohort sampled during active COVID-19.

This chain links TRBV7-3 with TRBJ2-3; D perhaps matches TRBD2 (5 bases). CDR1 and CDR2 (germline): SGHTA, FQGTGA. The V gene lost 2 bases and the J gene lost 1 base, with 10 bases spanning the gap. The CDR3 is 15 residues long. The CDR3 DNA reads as TGTGCCAGCAGCTTAGGGGTTAGCGGCACAGATACGCAGTATTTT. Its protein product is CASSLGVSGTDTQYF.

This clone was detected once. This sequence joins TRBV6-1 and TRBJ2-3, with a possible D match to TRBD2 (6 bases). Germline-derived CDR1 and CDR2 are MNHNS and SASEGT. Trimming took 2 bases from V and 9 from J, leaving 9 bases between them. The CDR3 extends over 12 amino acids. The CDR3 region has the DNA TGTGCCAGCAGTGAAATTGGGGGGACGCAGTATTTT. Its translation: CASSEIGGTQYF.

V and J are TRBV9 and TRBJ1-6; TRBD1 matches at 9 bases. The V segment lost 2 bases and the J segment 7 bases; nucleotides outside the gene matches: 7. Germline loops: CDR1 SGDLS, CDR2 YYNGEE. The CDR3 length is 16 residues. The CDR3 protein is CASSVEGQGRNSPLHF. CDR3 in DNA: TGTGCCAGCAGCGTCGAGGGACAGGGAAGGAATTCACCCCTCCACTTT. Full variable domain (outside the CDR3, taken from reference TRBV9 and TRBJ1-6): DSGVTQTPKHLITATGQRVTLRCSPRSGDLSVYWYQQSLDQGLQFLIQYYNGEERAKGNILERFSAQQFPDLHSELNLSSLELGDSALYFCASSVEGQGRNSPLHFGNGTRLTVT.

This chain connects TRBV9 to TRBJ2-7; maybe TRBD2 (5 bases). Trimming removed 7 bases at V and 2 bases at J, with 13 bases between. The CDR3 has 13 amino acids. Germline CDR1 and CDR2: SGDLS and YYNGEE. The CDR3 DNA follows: TGTGCCAGCCCCCGGGGTGGACCCTACGAGCAGTACTTC. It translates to CASPRGGPYEQYF. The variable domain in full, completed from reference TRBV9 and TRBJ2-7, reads DSGVTQTPKHLITATGQRVTLRCSPRSGDLSVYWYQQSLDQGLQFLIQYYNGEERAKGNILERFSAQQFPDLHSELNLSSLELGDSALYFCASPRGGPYEQYFGPGTRLTVT.

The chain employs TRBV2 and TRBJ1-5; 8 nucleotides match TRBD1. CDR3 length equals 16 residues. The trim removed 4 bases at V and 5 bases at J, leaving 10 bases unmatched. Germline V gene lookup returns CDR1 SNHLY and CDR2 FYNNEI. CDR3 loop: CASSGVGQGPYQPQHF. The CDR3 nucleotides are TGTGCCAGCAGTGGGGTAGGACAGGGCCCTTATCAGCCCCAGCATTTT. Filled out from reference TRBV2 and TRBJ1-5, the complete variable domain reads EPEVTQTPSHQVTQMGQEVILRCVPISNHLYFYWYRQILGQKVEFLVSFYNNEISEKSEIFDDQFSVERPDGSNFTLKIRSTKLEDSAMYFCASSGVGQGPYQPQHFGDGTRLSIL.

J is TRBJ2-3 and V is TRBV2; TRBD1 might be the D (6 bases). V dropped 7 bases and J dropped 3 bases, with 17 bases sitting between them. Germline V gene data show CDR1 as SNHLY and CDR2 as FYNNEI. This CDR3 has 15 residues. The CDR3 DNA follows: TGTGCCAGCAAGTTAGGCAGGGGAAGTACAGATACGCAGTATTTT. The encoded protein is CASKLGRGSTDTQYF.

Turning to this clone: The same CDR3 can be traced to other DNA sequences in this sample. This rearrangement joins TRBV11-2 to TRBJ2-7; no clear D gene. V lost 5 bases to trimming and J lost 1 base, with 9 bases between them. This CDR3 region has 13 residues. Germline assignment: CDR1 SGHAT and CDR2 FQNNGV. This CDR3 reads CASSPGQSYEQYF. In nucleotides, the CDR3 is TGTGCCAGCAGCCCTGGGCAGTCCTACGAGCAGTACTTC.

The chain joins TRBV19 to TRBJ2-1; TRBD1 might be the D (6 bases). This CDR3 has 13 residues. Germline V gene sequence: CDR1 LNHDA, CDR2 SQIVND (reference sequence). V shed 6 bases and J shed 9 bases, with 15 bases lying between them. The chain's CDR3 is CASSPEQGREQFF. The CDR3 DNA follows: TGTGCCAGTAGCCCAGAACAGGGACGTGAGCAGTTCTTC.

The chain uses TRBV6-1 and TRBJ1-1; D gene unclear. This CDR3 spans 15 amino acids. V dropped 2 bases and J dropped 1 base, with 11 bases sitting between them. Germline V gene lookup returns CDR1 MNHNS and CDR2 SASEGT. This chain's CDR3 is CASSERVGRNTEAFF. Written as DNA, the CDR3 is TGTGCCAGCAGTGAACGGGTGGGGAGGAACACTGAAGCTTTCTTT.

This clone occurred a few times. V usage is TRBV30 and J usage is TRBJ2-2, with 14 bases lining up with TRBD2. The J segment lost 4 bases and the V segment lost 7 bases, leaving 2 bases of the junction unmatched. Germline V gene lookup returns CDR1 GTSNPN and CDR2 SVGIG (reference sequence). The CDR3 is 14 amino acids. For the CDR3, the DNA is TGTGCCTCCGGACTAGCGGGGGGCACCGGGGAGCTGTTTTTT. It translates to CASGLAGGTGELFF.

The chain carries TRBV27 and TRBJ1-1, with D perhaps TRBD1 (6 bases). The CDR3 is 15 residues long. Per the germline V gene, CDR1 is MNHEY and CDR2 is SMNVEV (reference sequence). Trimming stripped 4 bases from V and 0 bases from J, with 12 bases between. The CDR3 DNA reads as TGTGCCAGCAGTTGGTCGGCAGGGGTGAACACTGAAGCTTTCTTT. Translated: CASSWSAGVNTEAFF.

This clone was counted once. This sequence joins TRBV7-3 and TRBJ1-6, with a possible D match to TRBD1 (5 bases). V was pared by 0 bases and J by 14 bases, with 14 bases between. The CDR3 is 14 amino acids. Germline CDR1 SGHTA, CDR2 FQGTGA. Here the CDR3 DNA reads TGTGCCAGCAGCTTAACAGGAGGGGATGGGGCCCTCCACTTT. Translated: CASSLTGGDGALHF.

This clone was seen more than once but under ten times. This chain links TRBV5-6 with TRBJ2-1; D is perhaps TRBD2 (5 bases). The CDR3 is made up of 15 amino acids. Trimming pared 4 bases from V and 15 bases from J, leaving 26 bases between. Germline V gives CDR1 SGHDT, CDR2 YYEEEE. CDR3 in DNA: TGTGCCAGCAGCCACACGCCTAAGCGGCTTATACGTATGTTCTTC. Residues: CASSHTPKRLIRMFF.

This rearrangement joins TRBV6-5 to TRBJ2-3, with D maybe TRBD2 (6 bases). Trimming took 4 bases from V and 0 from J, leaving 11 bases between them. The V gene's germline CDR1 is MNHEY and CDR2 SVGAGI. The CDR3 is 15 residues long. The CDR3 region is CASSSRDSSTDTQYF. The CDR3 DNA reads TGTGCCAGCAGTTCCAGGGACTCTAGCACAGATACGCAGTATTTT.

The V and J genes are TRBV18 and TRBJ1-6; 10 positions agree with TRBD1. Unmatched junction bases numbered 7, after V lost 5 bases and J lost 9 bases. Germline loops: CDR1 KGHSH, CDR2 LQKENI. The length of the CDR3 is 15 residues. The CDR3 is CASSARDRGFSPLHF. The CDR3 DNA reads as TGTGCCAGCTCAGCCCGGGACAGGGGTTTTTCACCCCTCCACTTT.

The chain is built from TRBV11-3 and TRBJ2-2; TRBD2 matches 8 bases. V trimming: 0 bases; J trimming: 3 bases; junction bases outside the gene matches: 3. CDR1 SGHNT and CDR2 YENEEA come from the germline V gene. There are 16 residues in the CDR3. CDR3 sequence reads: CASSLEAGVDTGELFF. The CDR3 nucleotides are TGTGCCAGCAGCTTAGAAGCGGGGGTAGACACCGGGGAGCTGTTTTTT.

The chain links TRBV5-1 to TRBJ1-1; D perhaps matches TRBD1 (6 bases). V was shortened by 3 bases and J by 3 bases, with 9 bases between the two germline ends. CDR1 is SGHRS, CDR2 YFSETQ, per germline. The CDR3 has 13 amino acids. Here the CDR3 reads CASSSQGDTEAFF. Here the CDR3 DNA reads TGCGCCAGCAGCTCACAGGGAGACACTGAAGCTTTCTTT.

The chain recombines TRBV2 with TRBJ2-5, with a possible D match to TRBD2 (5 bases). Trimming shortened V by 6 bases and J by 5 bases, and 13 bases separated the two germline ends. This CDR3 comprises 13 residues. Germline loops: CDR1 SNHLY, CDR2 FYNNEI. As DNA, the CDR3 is TGTGCCAGCAGCCCTCGGAGAGGGGAGACCCAGTACTTC. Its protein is CASSPRRGETQYF.

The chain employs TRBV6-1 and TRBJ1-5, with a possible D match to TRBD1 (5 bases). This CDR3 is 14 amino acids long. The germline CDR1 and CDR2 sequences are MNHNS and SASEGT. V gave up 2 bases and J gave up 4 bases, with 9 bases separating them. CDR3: CASSEIGGNQPQHF. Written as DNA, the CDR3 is TGTGCCAGCAGTGAAATCGGGGGAAATCAGCCCCAGCATTTT.

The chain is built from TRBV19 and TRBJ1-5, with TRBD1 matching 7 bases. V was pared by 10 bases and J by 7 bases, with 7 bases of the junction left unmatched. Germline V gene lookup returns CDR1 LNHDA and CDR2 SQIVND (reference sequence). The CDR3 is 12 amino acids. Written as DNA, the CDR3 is TGTGCCACAGGACAGACAGGGCAGCCCCAGCATTTT. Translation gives CATGQTGQPQHF.

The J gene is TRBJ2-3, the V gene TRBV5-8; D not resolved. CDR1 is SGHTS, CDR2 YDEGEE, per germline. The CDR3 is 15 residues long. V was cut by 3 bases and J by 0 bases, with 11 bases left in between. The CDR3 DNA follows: TGTGCCAGCAGCTCCGGCCGGGTTAGCACAGATACGCAGTATTTT. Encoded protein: CASSSGRVSTDTQYF.

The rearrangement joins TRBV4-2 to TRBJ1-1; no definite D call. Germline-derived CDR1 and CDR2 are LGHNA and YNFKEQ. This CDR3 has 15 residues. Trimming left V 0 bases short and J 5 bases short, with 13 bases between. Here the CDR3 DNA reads TGTGCCAGCAGCCAAGAGGGAGGAGGGAGGACTGAAGCTTTCTTT. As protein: CASSQEGGGRTEAFF.

As DNA, the CDR3 is TGTGCCTGGACTCGACCCGGGACAGGGGGCAGTAGGACAGATACGCAGTATTTT. Protein sequence: CAWTRPGTGGSRTDTQYF. The chain has TRBV30 and TRBJ2-3; 12 bases line up with TRBD1. The CDR3 length is 18 residues. V dropped 4 bases and J dropped 3; count of bases not matched to a gene: 14. Germline CDR1 is GTSNPN and CDR2 is SVGIG (reference sequence).

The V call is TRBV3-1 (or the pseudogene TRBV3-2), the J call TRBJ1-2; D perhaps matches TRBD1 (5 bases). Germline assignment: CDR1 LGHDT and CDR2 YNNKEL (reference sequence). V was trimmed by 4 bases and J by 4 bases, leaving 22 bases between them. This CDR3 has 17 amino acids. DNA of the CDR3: TGTGCCAGCAGCCGGACCCCGGGGGGGACTCCTAGCTATGGCTACACCTTC. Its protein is CASSRTPGGTPSYGYTF.

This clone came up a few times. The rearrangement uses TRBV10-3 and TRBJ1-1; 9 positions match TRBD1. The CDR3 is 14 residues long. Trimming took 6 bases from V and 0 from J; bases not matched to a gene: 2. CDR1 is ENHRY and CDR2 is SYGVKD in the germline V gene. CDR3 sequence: CAIRDRGLNTEAFF. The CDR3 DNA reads TGTGCCATCAGGGACAGGGGATTGAACACTGAAGCTTTCTTT.

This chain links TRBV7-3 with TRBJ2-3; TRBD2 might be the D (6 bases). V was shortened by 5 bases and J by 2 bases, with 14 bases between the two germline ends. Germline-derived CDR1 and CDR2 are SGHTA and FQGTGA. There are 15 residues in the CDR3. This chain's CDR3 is CASSRQAGITDTQYF. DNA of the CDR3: TGTGCCAGCAGCCGCCAGGCGGGGATCACAGATACGCAGTATTTT.

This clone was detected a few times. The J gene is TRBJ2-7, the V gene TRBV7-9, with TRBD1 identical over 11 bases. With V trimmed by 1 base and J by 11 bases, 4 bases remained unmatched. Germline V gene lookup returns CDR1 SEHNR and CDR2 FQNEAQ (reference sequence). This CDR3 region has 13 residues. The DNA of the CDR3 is TGTGCCAGCAGCTTAGACCGGGACAGGGGGAAGTACTTC. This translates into CASSLDRDRGKYF.

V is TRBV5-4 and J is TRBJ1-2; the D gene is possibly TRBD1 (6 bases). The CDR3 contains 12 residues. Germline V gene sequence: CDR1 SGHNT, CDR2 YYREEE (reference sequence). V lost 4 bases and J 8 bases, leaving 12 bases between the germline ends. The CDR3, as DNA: TGTGCCAGCAGCGGACAGACAGGCGGCTACACCTTC. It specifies CASSGQTGGYTF.